What follows are 23 T cell receptor beta chains derived from one specimen sequenced in a study of cytomegalovirus exposure and HLA in healthy donors. The PCR was carried out with 60 Vbeta primers and 13 Jbeta primers. The table came from immunoSEQ multiplex PCR; TCRdb's copy has only in-frame clones and leaves some out. Here the sample spans over 110,000 clones, over 70% being singletons. Sequenced: PBMCs. The receptors shown here come from a man in his forties in good health and CMV-seronegative.

The chain has TRBV5-1 and TRBJ2-1; perhaps TRBD2 as D (6 bases). V gave up 4 bases and J gave up 2 bases, with 13 bases separating them. The CDR3 is 15 residues long. From germline, CDR1 is SGHRS and CDR2 YFSETQ. The CDR3 loop is CASSQDTGAYNEQFF. The CDR3, as DNA: TGCGCCAGCAGCCAGGATACGGGGGCCTACAATGAGCAGTTCTTC.

The chain links TRBV6-5 to TRBJ1-5; D possibly corresponds to TRBD1 (5 bases). V was pared by 4 bases and J by 2 bases, with 15 bases between. The germline V gene has CDR1 MNHEY and CDR2 SVGAGI. This CDR3 is 16 amino acids long. The CDR3 loop is CASSSSGLVGNQPQHF. As DNA, the CDR3 is TGTGCCAGCAGTTCCTCGGGGCTGGTGGGCAATCAGCCCCAGCATTTT.

CDR3 protein: CASSVGQTSNYGYTF. The DNA of the CDR3 is TGTGCCAGCAGCGTTGGACAGACATCTAACTATGGCTACACCTTC. V is TRBV9 and J is TRBJ1-2; a weak D match, TRBD1 (6 bases). The germline gives CDR1 SGDLS, CDR2 YYNGEE. This CDR3 is built from 15 residues. Trimming stripped 2 bases from V and 0 bases from J, with 11 bases between.

The genes are TRBV28 and TRBJ1-1, with 7 bases matching TRBD1. V shed 0 bases, J shed 5 bases, and the junction held 9 bases outside the gene matches. The CDR3 loop spans 16 amino acids. The V gene's germline CDR1 is MDHEN and CDR2 SYDVKM. CDR3 sequence (DNA): TGTGCCAGCAGTTTATGTCAGGGGGATTTATGTACTGAAGCTTTCTTT. Amino acids: CASSLCQGDLCTEAFF.

The chain couples TRBV29-1 to TRBJ1-1; 7 bases are a match to TRBD1. With V trimmed by 5 bases and J by 11 bases, 8 bases remained unmatched. The CDR3 spans 11 residues. CDR1 and CDR2 (germline): SQVTM, ANQGSEA. The CDR3: CSVLQGMGAFF. The DNA for the CDR3 is TGCAGCGTTTTACAGGGGATGGGGGCTTTCTTT.

The chain uses TRBV23-1 and TRBJ2-3; D remains unclear. TRBV23-1 is annotated as an ORF whose role is uncertain. The CDR3 covers 11 residues. Trimming left V 1 base short and J 9 bases short, with 5 bases between. The CDR3 DNA is TGCGCCAGCAGTCAATGTGGCACGCAGTATTTT. As protein: CASSQCGTQYF.

The gene calls are TRBV18 and TRBJ2-7, with 9 bases that match TRBD1. The germline gives CDR1 KGHSH, CDR2 LQKENI. Trimming cost V 6 bases and J 5 bases; bases outside gene matches: 11. The CDR3 runs 15 residues. The CDR3 loop is CASSLLDRGNDEQYF. CDR3 nucleotides: TGTGCCAGCTCCTTACTGGACAGGGGTAACGACGAGCAGTACTTC. The full variable domain, rest sourced from reference TRBV18 and TRBJ2-7, is NAGVMQNPRHLVRRRGQEARLRCSPMKGHSHVYWYRQLPEEGLKFMVYLQKENIIDESGMPKERFSAEFPKEGPSILRIQQVVRGDSAAYFCASSLLDRGNDEQYFGPGTRLTVT.

Turning to this clone: Other nucleotide sequences in the sample specify the same CDR3. This chain uses TRBV28 with TRBJ2-7; 9 bases map to TRBD2. The CDR3 loop spans 15 amino acids. Unmatched junction bases numbered 7, after V lost 6 bases and J lost 1 base. Germline-derived CDR1 and CDR2 are MDHEN and SYDVKM. CDR3 bases: TGTGCCAGCAGCCTAAGCGGGGGGCTATCCTACGAGCAGTACTTC. It specifies CASSLSGGLSYEQYF.

This rearrangement joins TRBV14 to TRBJ1-6; 7 bases map to TRBD1. The CDR3 is made up of 18 amino acids. The germline gives CDR1 SGHDN, CDR2 FVKESK. J lost 3 bases, V lost 1 base, and 9 bases had no gene match. The CDR3 DNA follows: TGTGCCAGCAGCCAAGGGAGGGGGCCCAGGGACTATAATTCACCCCTCCACTTT. It yields the protein CASSQGRGPRDYNSPLHF. Looking up the rest from reference TRBV14 and TRBJ1-6 gives the full variable domain: EAGVTQFPSHSVIEKGQTVTLRCDPISGHDNLYWYRRVMGKEIKFLLHFVKESKQDESGMPNNRFLAERTGGTYSTLKVQPAELEDSGVYFCASSQGRGPRDYNSPLHFGNGTRLTVT.

The chain joins TRBV19 to TRBJ2-5; TRBD2 aligns across 13 bases. V dropped 6 bases and J dropped 3; count of bases not matched to a gene: 10. Germline CDR1 reads LNHDA; CDR2 reads SQIVND (reference sequence). The CDR3 contains 17 residues. The CDR3 loop reads CASSPGGLAGFKETQYF. CDR3 nucleotide sequence: TGTGCCAGTAGCCCCGGGGGACTAGCGGGGTTTAAAGAGACCCAGTACTTC.

V and J are TRBV6-6 and TRBJ1-2, with unresolved D. The CDR3 is made up of 13 amino acids. Germline CDR1 reads MNHNY; CDR2 reads SVGAGI (reference sequence). Deletions cut 7 bases from V and 4 bases from J, with 13 bases between. The CDR3 DNA reads TGTGCCAGCACCTTACGGGGAGTCTATGGCTACACCTTC. It codes for CASTLRGVYGYTF.

In its sample, this clone was seen once. The chain carries TRBV5-4 and TRBJ1-5, with unresolved D. Germline V gene lookup returns CDR1 SGHNT and CDR2 YYREEE (reference sequence). CDR3 length: 14 residues. Trimming stripped 1 base from V and 0 bases from J, with 5 bases between. Here the CDR3 DNA reads TGTGCCAGCAGCTTGTTCGGTAGCAATCAGCCCCAGCATTTT. Protein: CASSLFGSNQPQHF. Combining the CDR3 with reference TRBV5-4 and TRBJ1-5 gives the whole variable domain ETGVTQSPTHLIKTRGQQVTLRCSSQSGHNTVSWYQQALGQGPQFIFQYYREEENGRGNFPPRFSGLQFPNYSSELNVNALELDDSALYLCASSLFGSNQPQHFGDGTRLSIL.

The V gene is TRBV2, the J gene TRBJ1-3; 9 bases match TRBD1. The CDR3 is made up of 14 amino acids. From germline, CDR1 is SNHLY and CDR2 FYNNEI. The trim removed 6 bases at V and 4 bases at J, leaving 4 bases unmatched. CDR3 region: CASRADRGGNTIYF. DNA for the CDR3: TGTGCCAGCAGGGCGGACAGGGGCGGAAACACCATATATTTT.

V usage is TRBV5-4 and J usage is TRBJ2-2; D is undetermined. Looked up from germline, CDR1 is SGHNT and CDR2 is YYREEE (reference sequence). The length of the CDR3 is 14 residues. V lost 3 bases and J 1 base, leaving 7 bases between the germline ends. The CDR3 loop is CASSSGLNTGELFF. In nucleotides, the CDR3 is TGTGCCAGCAGCTCAGGATTGAACACCGGGGAGCTGTTTTTT.

This chain uses TRBV18 with TRBJ1-1, with 7 bases aligning to TRBD1. This CDR3 contains 15 residues. Germline trimming cut 3 bases from V and 3 bases from J; bases unmatched to any gene: 7. CDR1 is KGHSH, CDR2 LQKENI, per germline. The DNA of the CDR3 is TGTGCCAGCTCACCGGTGCAGGGGGGAGACACTGAAGCTTTCTTT. It yields the protein CASSPVQGGDTEAFF.

This clone is a singleton in its sample. The chain joins TRBV19 to TRBJ2-2; 11 bases match TRBD1. Trimming cost V 8 bases and J 4 bases; bases outside gene matches: 6. The CDR3 length is 15 residues. Germline CDR1 is LNHDA and CDR2 is SQIVND (reference sequence). CDR3 residues: CASASGTGGTGELFF. The CDR3 DNA is TGTGCCAGTGCCTCCGGGACAGGGGGCACCGGGGAGCTGTTTTTT.

The gene calls are TRBV11-2 and TRBJ1-2; 8 nucleotides match TRBD1. The CDR3 consists of 17 residues. The germline V gene has CDR1 SGHAT and CDR2 FQNNGV. The junction had 17 bases not matched to a gene; V was cut back by 5 bases and J by 6 bases. DNA of the CDR3: TGTGCCAGCAGCCTAGGGACAGGTCCCCTCAGGATAAATGGCTACACCTTC. This sequence encodes CASSLGTGPLRINGYTF.

The chain has TRBV5-1 and TRBJ1-1, with 8 bases lining up with TRBD1. V shed 3 bases and J 5 bases; nucleotides not matched to a gene: 9. This CDR3 has 15 residues. Germline V lookup: CDR1 SGHRS, CDR2 YFSETQ. The CDR3 here is CASSSYRGSRTEAFF. The CDR3 coding sequence is TGCGCCAGCAGCTCCTACAGGGGGAGCAGAACTGAAGCTTTCTTT.

The V call is TRBV9, the J call TRBJ2-2; D is possibly TRBD2 (5 bases). The germline V and J ends were trimmed by 2 bases and 3 bases, with 11 bases remaining between them. Germline CDR1 reads SGDLS; CDR2 reads YYNGEE. The CDR3 totals 15 residues. CDR3 residues: CASSVQFGDTGELFF. In nucleotides, the CDR3 is TGTGCCAGCAGCGTGCAGTTCGGGGACACCGGGGAGCTGTTTTTT.

This clone showed up just once. This chain connects TRBV5-1 to TRBJ1-3, with D possibly being TRBD1 (5 bases). Deletions cut 0 bases from V and 0 bases from J, with 25 bases between. The CDR3 extends over 21 amino acids. Germline assignment: CDR1 SGHRS and CDR2 YFSETQ. This CDR3 is CASSLAMWPGNPSFSGNTIYF. The CDR3 DNA is TGCGCCAGCAGCTTGGCCATGTGGCCAGGGAACCCGTCCTTCTCTGGAAACACCATATATTTT.

The table lists this clone with a count of one. The chain has TRBV5-1 and TRBJ2-5; TRBD2 matches at 8 bases. Near its end, the DNA agrees better with TRBJ2-7, so the J call may be wrong. Germline assignment: CDR1 SGHRS and CDR2 YFSETQ. CDR3 length: 16 residues. This CDR3 reads CASSLGGGLAPYEQYF. As DNA, the CDR3 is TGCGCCAGCAGCTTGGGCGGGGGGCTGGCCCCCTACGAGCAGTACTTC.

The chain links TRBV6-5 to TRBJ2-1; D is ambiguous. Between the trimmed V and J ends, which lost 0 bases and 8 bases, there was a span of 8 bases. Germline values: CDR1 MNHEY, CDR2 SVGAGI. CDR3 length: 13 amino acids. The CDR3 here is CASSYSTLDEQFF. DNA of the CDR3: TGTGCCAGCAGTTACTCGACACTCGATGAGCAGTTCTTC.

The rearrangement joins TRBV12-5 to TRBJ1-5; tentatively, D is TRBD1 (5 bases). Germline assignment: CDR1 LGHNT and CDR2 FRNRAP. The CDR3 covers 13 residues. V shed 1 base and J shed 6 bases, with 7 bases lying between them. The CDR3 region is CASGLDRSQPQHF. The CDR3 DNA reads TGTGCTAGTGGTTTGGACAGGAGTCAGCCCCAGCATTTT. Full variable domain (outside the CDR3, taken from reference TRBV12-5 and TRBJ1-5): DARVTQTPRHKVTEMGQEVTMRCQPILGHNTVFWYRQTMMQGLELLAYFRNRAPLDDSGMPKDRFSAEMPDATLATLKIQPSEPRDSAVYFCASGLDRSQPQHFGDGTRLSIL.